This passage covers 19 T cell receptor beta chains from one sample sequenced in a study of tumour-infiltrating T cells in Burkitt lymphoma. TCRdb keeps only in-frame clones here, not all; method: immunoSEQ multiplex PCR. Among 4,000 to 5,000 clones listed, approximately 24% were seen once. Sequenced input: tumor tissue. The source is a human donor with diffuse large B-cell lymphoma.

This clone was picked up a small number of times. V gene TRBV6-1 combines with J gene TRBJ2-1; D call uncertain. CDR1 is MNHNS, CDR2 SASEGT, per germline. Trimming removed 2 bases from V and 3 bases from J, with 8 bases in between. The length of the CDR3 is 14 residues. CDR3 bases: TGTGCCAGCAGTGAAAAAGGTGGCTACAATGAGCAGTTCTTC. Its translation is CASSEKGGYNEQFF.

The chain employs TRBV27 and TRBJ1-1; 9 bases align to TRBD1. Germline CDR1 MNHEY, CDR2 SMNVEV (reference sequence). The CDR3 totals 15 residues. Losses at the gene ends were 6 bases for V and 4 bases for J; bases not matched to a gene: 9. CDR3 residues: CASRRGQGSGTEAFF. Here the CDR3 DNA reads TGTGCCAGCAGAAGGGGACAGGGTTCGGGCACTGAAGCTTTCTTT.

This rearrangement joins TRBV7-8 to TRBJ2-7, with D unresolved. Trimming left V 5 bases short and J 1 base short, with 12 bases between. CDR1 SGHVS and CDR2 FQNEAQ come from the germline V gene. The CDR3 covers 14 residues. The CDR3 is CASSAPLESYEQYF. The CDR3 coding sequence is TGTGCCAGCAGCGCCCCTCTAGAATCCTACGAGCAGTACTTC. Full variable domain (remainder filled in from reference TRBV7-8 and TRBJ2-7): GAGVSQSPRYKVAKRGQDVALRCDPISGHVSLFWYQQALGQGPEFLTYFQNEAQLDKSGLPSDRFFAERPEGSVSTLKIQRTQQEDSAVYLCASSAPLESYEQYFGPGTRLTVT.

This clone appeared a few times. The J gene is TRBJ1-5, the V gene TRBV7-9, with a tentative D call TRBD1 (5 bases). The CDR3 is 14 amino acids. Deletions cut 5 bases from V and 4 bases from J, with 12 bases between. In germline, CDR1 is SEHNR, CDR2 FQNEAQ (reference sequence). For the CDR3, the DNA is TGTGCCAGCAGCCTCGGGACCGGGAATCAGCCCCAGCATTTT. Residues: CASSLGTGNQPQHF.

This clone was recorded a few times. This chain connects TRBV18 to TRBJ1-2; 7 bases match TRBD1. V was clipped by 4 bases and J by 8 bases; unmatched bases: 13. Germline CDR1 and CDR2: KGHSH and LQKENI. The CDR3 covers 15 residues. The CDR3: CASSLSAGGGGGYTF. Written as DNA, the CDR3 is TGTGCCAGCTCACTCTCGGCAGGGGGAGGCGGAGGCTACACCTTC.

This clone was found a few times. The chain combines TRBV7-2 with TRBJ1-2; the D gene is possibly TRBD1 (6 bases). Germline-derived CDR1 and CDR2 are SGHTA and FQGNSA. This CDR3 is built from 13 residues. V was clipped by 5 bases and J by 4 bases, with 11 bases between them. CDR3 residues: CASSLDRLYGYTF. Written as DNA, the CDR3 is TGTGCCAGCAGCCTAGACAGGCTCTATGGCTACACCTTC. The variable domain in full, completed from reference TRBV7-2 and TRBJ1-2, reads GAGVSQSPSNKVTEKGKDVELRCDPISGHTALYWYRQSLGQGLEFLIYFQGNSAPDKSGLPSDRFSAERTGGSVSTLTIQRTQQEDSAVYLCASSLDRLYGYTFGSGTRLTVV.

J is TRBJ2-7 and V is TRBV27, with unresolved D. CDR1 and CDR2 from the germline V gene are MNHEY and SMNVEV (reference sequence). The CDR3 covers 13 residues. Trimming stripped 2 bases from V and 2 bases from J, with 7 bases between. CDR3 region: CASSLKGPYEQYF. The CDR3 DNA reads TGTGCCAGCAGTTTAAAGGGTCCCTACGAGCAGTACTTC.

This clone was counted between two and nine times. The rearrangement joins TRBV29-1 to TRBJ2-7; D remains unclear. The CDR3 is 14 residues long. Germline CDR1 reads SQVTM; CDR2 reads ANQGSEA. V was pared by 8 bases and J by 6 bases, with 23 bases between. The DNA of the CDR3 is TGCAGCATAATTCCCATGGCAGGCGGTGGCGAGCAGTACTTC. Its translation is CSIIPMAGGGEQYF.

This chain uses TRBV5-1 with TRBJ1-1, with 8 bases matching TRBD1. The ends lost 4 bases at V and 6 bases at J; junction bases unmatched: 2. In germline, CDR1 is SGHRS, CDR2 YFSETQ. This CDR3 is built from 12 residues. For the CDR3, the DNA is TGCGCCAGCAGCACACAGGGGGCTGAAGCTTTCTTT. Protein: CASSTQGAEAFF.

The chain carries TRBV19 and TRBJ2-1, with 10 bases aligning to TRBD2. The CDR3 contains 16 residues. With V trimmed by 10 bases and J by 7 bases, 16 bases remained unmatched. Per the germline V gene, CDR1 is LNHDA and CDR2 is SQIVND (reference sequence). CDR3 in amino acids: CATDNGSGRERNEQFF. As DNA, the CDR3 is TGTGCCACCGACAATGGCAGCGGGAGGGAAAGAAATGAGCAGTTCTTC.

The rearrangement links TRBV9 to TRBJ2-2, with D hard to call. There are 17 residues in the CDR3. From germline, CDR1 is SGDLS and CDR2 YYNGEE. V dropped 4 bases and J dropped 0 bases, with 16 bases sitting between them. The DNA of the CDR3 is TGTGCCAGCAGCCCCCTTCGGACGGTAGCGAACACCGGGGAGCTGTTTTTT. Translated, it gives CASSPLRTVANTGELFF.

This clone was recorded a few times. J is TRBJ2-5 and V is TRBV14; D is uncertain. V was pared by 3 bases and J by 7 bases, with 12 bases between. There are 13 residues in the CDR3. The germline V gene encodes CDR1 SGHDN and CDR2 FVKESK. This CDR3 is CASSQTSVGTQYF. CDR3 nucleotides: TGTGCCAGCAGCCAGACCAGCGTAGGGACCCAGTACTTC.

This chain uses TRBV16 with TRBJ1-1; 11 bases match TRBD1. V lost 4 bases to trimming and J lost 8 bases; unmatched junction nucleotides: 9. CDR1 is KGHSY and CDR2 is FQNENV in the germline V gene. The CDR3 has 15 residues. This CDR3 is CASSPPGTGGEEAFF. CDR3 DNA sequence: TGTGCCAGCAGCCCACCCGGGACAGGGGGGGAGGAAGCTTTCTTT. Full variable domain (remainder filled in from reference TRBV16 and TRBJ1-1): GEEVAQTPKHLVRGEGQKAKLYCAPIKGHSYVFWYQQVLKNEFKFLISFQNENVFDETGMPKERFSAKCLPNSPCSLEIQATKLEDSAVYFCASSPPGTGGEEAFFGQGTRLTVV.

This clone has more than one count but fewer than ten. The chain joins TRBV19 to TRBJ1-1, with D perhaps TRBD1 (5 bases). The V gene's germline CDR1 is LNHDA and CDR2 SQIVND (reference sequence). Trimming took 5 bases from V and 7 from J, leaving 14 bases between them. The CDR3 runs 13 residues. CDR3 loop: CASSWMGQGEAFF. CDR3 DNA: TGTGCCAGTAGTTGGATGGGGCAGGGTGAAGCTTTCTTT.

This clone appeared a single time. This chain connects TRBV5-4 to TRBJ2-1, with TRBD2 identical over 10 bases. The ends lost 1 base at V and 9 bases at J; junction bases unmatched: 7. The V gene's germline CDR1 is SGHNT and CDR2 YYREEE (reference sequence). The CDR3 is made up of 15 amino acids. In DNA form, the CDR3 reads TGTGCCAGCAGCTTGCGAGCGGGAGGGCCTGTTGAGCAGTTCTTC. Residues: CASSLRAGGPVEQFF.

The gene calls are TRBV30 and TRBJ1-1; D remains unclear. The V gene's germline CDR1 is GTSNPN and CDR2 SVGIG (reference sequence). The CDR3 totals 14 residues. V lost 4 bases and J 4 bases, leaving 16 bases between the germline ends. This CDR3 reads CAWMAWGTGTEAFF. The CDR3 coding sequence is TGTGCCTGGATGGCCTGGGGTACGGGCACTGAAGCTTTCTTT.

This chain uses TRBV28 with TRBJ1-2; D not resolved. The CDR3 spans 13 residues. The ends were cut back, 5 bases at V and 7 bases at J, with 14 bases in the middle. CDR1 MDHEN and CDR2 SYDVKM come from the germline V gene. The CDR3: CASSPPSALGYTF. CDR3 nucleotides: TGTGCCAGCAGTCCACCTAGCGCCCTTGGCTACACCTTC.

V is TRBV18 and J is TRBJ2-2, with D unclear. The CDR3 loop spans 14 amino acids. The germline CDR1 and CDR2 sequences are KGHSH and LQKENI. V was shortened by 2 bases and J by 11 bases, with 15 bases between the two germline ends. For the CDR3, the DNA is TGTGCCAGCTCACCAGGTCGGGCTACGGGTGAGCTGTTTTTT. Translating it yields CASSPGRATGELFF. The full variable domain, in which reference TRBV18 and TRBJ2-2 provide the parts outside the CDR3, is NAGVMQNPRHLVRRRGQEARLRCSPMKGHSHVYWYRQLPEEGLKFMVYLQKENIIDESGMPKERFSAEFPKEGPSILRIQQVVRGDSAAYFCASSPGRATGELFFGEGSRLTVL.

This rearrangement joins TRBV21-1 to TRBJ1-4; no DNA check was done on the table's D call, TRBD1. TRBV21-1 corresponds to a pseudogene. The CDR3 spans 14 residues. CDR3 nucleotide sequence: TGTGCCAGCAGCAACCGGGACAGAGATGAAAAACTGTTTTTT. Its translation: CASSNRDRDEKLFF.